The 19 T cell receptor beta chains listed next were all sequenced from one sample in a study of blood T cell repertoires in COVID-19. Generated by immunoSEQ multiplex PCR, the TCRdb table keeps only in-frame clones and is missing some. The table records some 40,000 clones, approximately 78% of them present only once. What was sequenced was peripheral blood. These receptors all come from a human donor in a cohort sampled during active or convalescent COVID-19. The donor label of this sample is uncertain.

The chain carries TRBV18 and TRBJ2-4, with 9 bases matching TRBD1. Germline V lookup: CDR1 KGHSH, CDR2 LQKENI. This CDR3 region has 13 residues. Unmatched junction bases numbered 0, after V lost 2 bases and J lost 7 bases. In nucleotides, the CDR3 is TGTGCCAGCTCACCAGGGACAGGGAACATTCAGTACTTC. It codes for CASSPGTGNIQYF.

The chain carries TRBV18 and TRBJ2-7; 12 bases are a match to TRBD2. Germline CDR1 reads KGHSH; CDR2 reads LQKENI. This CDR3 comprises 15 residues. Trimming removed 2 bases from V and 2 bases from J; junction bases left unmatched: 1. The CDR3 DNA is TGTGCCAGCTCACCAAGACTAGCGGGGGCCTACGAGCAGTACTTC. Protein: CASSPRLAGAYEQYF.

The rearrangement links TRBV5-1 to TRBJ2-1; 12 positions agree with TRBD2. The V gene's germline CDR1 is SGHRS and CDR2 YFSETQ. Trimming took 0 bases from V and 7 from J; bases not matched to a gene: 8. The CDR3 is 17 amino acids. CDR3 in amino acids: CASSLVLAGGNMNEQFF. The CDR3 DNA follows: TGCGCCAGCAGCTTGGTTCTAGCGGGAGGGAATATGAATGAGCAGTTCTTC.

The chain recombines TRBV18 with TRBJ2-7; possibly TRBD2 for D (6 bases). Trimming took 3 bases from V and 5 from J, leaving 11 bases between them. CDR1 KGHSH and CDR2 LQKENI come from the germline V gene. This CDR3 spans 13 amino acids. The CDR3, as DNA: TGTGCCAGCTCACCGCTCCGCGGGAACGAGCAGTACTTC. This translates into CASSPLRGNEQYF. The whole variable domain, remainder taken from reference TRBV18 and TRBJ2-7, is NAGVMQNPRHLVRRRGQEARLRCSPMKGHSHVYWYRQLPEEGLKFMVYLQKENIIDESGMPKERFSAEFPKEGPSILRIQQVVRGDSAAYFCASSPLRGNEQYFGPGTRLTVT.

The chain combines TRBV6-5 with TRBJ1-6, with 8 nucleotides matching TRBD1. This CDR3 has 15 residues. Germline values: CDR1 MNHEY, CDR2 SVGAGI. V gave up 7 bases and J gave up 8 bases; unmatched junction bases: 10. The CDR3 sequence is CASTPQGAPDSPLHF. In DNA, the CDR3 is TGTGCCAGCACCCCTCAGGGGGCCCCCGATTCACCCCTCCACTTT.

This clone was seen a few times. The chain links TRBV19 to TRBJ1-1; 9 bases are a match to TRBD1. J was trimmed by 5 bases and V by 7 bases; bases with no gene match: 5. The germline gives CDR1 LNHDA, CDR2 SQIVND (reference sequence). The CDR3 has 13 amino acids. The CDR3 reads CASNRGQETEAFF. The CDR3, as DNA: TGTGCCAGTAACAGGGGGCAGGAGACTGAAGCTTTCTTT.

The chain employs TRBV30 and TRBJ2-7; 13 bases line up with TRBD2. Germline V gene sequence: CDR1 GTSNPN, CDR2 SVGIG (reference sequence). V gave up 2 bases and J gave up 3 bases; unmatched junction bases: 7. CDR3 length: 16 residues. The chain's CDR3 is CAWSRGTSGIVYEQYF. DNA of the CDR3: TGTGCCTGGAGTAGAGGGACTAGCGGGATCGTCTACGAGCAGTACTTC. Based on the CDR3 plus reference TRBV30 and TRBJ2-7, the full variable domain is SQTIHQWPATLVQPVGSPLSLECTVEGTSNPNLYWYRQAAGRGLQLLFYSVGIGQISSEVPQNLSASRPQDRQFILSSKKLLLSDSGFYLCAWSRGTSGIVYEQYFGPGTRLTVT.

The CDR3: CASSQDGQGADTF. In DNA, the CDR3 is TGTGCCAGCAGCCAAGATGGACAGGGGGCGGACACCTTC. The chain couples TRBV4-2 to TRBJ1-2, with 11 bases fitting TRBD1. The CDR3 has 13 amino acids. With V trimmed by 0 bases and J by 12 bases, 3 bases remained unmatched. Germline V gene lookup returns CDR1 LGHNA and CDR2 YNFKEQ.

This clone came up once. The rearrangement joins TRBV5-1 to TRBJ1-1; D is perhaps TRBD1 (6 bases). Germline loops: CDR1 SGHRS, CDR2 YFSETQ. V was cut by 7 bases and J by 1 base, with 14 bases left in between. The CDR3 has 14 residues. CDR3 sequence reads: CASSLGGSNTEAFF. In DNA form, the CDR3 reads TGCGCCAGCTCCCTAGGGGGTTCGAACACTGAAGCTTTCTTT.

This chain joins TRBV5-8 and TRBJ2-5; TRBD2 agrees at 10 bases. The CDR3 spans 14 residues. Unmatched junction bases numbered 4, after V lost 0 bases and J lost 8 bases. The germline V gene has CDR1 SGHTS and CDR2 YDEGEE. Here the CDR3 DNA reads TGTGCCAGCAGCTTGGGCGGACTAGCGGAAACCCAGTACTTC. This sequence encodes CASSLGGLAETQYF.

Of note for this clone: The same CDR3 is also encoded by other DNA sequences in this sample. The V call is TRBV24-1, the J call TRBJ2-3; TRBD1 aligns across 8 bases. This CDR3 has 12 residues. V dropped 7 bases and J dropped 4; count of bases not matched to a gene: 0. Germline V gene sequence: CDR1 KGHDR, CDR2 SFDVKD. In nucleotides, the CDR3 is TGTGCCACCAGCAGGGGGCCAGATACGCAGTATTTT. Amino acid sequence: CATSRGPDTQYF.

This clone was counted only a few times. Compared with germline, one end of the junction differs, possibly owing to a read error. The V call is TRBV2, the J call TRBJ1-1, with 9 bases matching TRBD1. The germline CDR1 and CDR2 sequences are SNHLY and FYNNEI. The CDR3 has 12 amino acids. The DNA for the CDR3 is TGTGCCAGCAGGGTAACAGGGGGCCCATTCAAATTT. As protein: CASRVTGGPFKF.

The V and J genes are TRBV10-3 and TRBJ1-3, with D unclear. This CDR3 comprises 13 residues. With 3 bases removed from V and 4 bases from J, the gap between germline ends came to 7 bases. Germline V gene sequence: CDR1 ENHRY, CDR2 SYGVKD. For the CDR3, the DNA is TGTGCCATCAGTGAATTACAAGGAAACACCATATATTTT. Its translation: CAISELQGNTIYF.

V gene TRBV24-1 combines with J gene TRBJ2-1; 8 nucleotides match TRBD2. The CDR3 contains 15 residues. Trimming cost V 9 bases and J 6 bases; bases outside gene matches: 12. CDR1 KGHDR and CDR2 SFDVKD come from the germline V gene. CDR3 amino acids: CATAPRLAGSNEQFF. The CDR3 nucleotides are TGTGCCACCGCCCCTAGGCTAGCGGGCTCCAATGAGCAGTTCTTC.

V gene TRBV13 combines with J gene TRBJ2-7; TRBD2 might be the D (6 bases). V was cut by 1 base and J by 0 bases, with 7 bases left in between. Germline-derived CDR1 and CDR2 are PRHDT and FYEKMQ (reference sequence). CDR3 length equals 14 residues. Here the CDR3 DNA reads TGTGCCAGCAGCTTAGCGGGGGACTCCTACGAGCAGTACTTC. Amino acids: CASSLAGDSYEQYF. Supplemented by reference TRBV13 and TRBJ2-7, the full variable domain reads AAGVIQSPRHLIKEKRETATLKCYPIPRHDTVYWYQQGPGQDPQFLISFYEKMQSDKGSIPDRFSAQQFSDYHSELNMSSLELGDSALYFCASSLAGDSYEQYFGPGTRLTVT.

In its sample, this clone was seen a few times. The chain couples TRBV4-1 to TRBJ2-4, with D tentatively TRBD1 (6 bases). V dropped 4 bases and J dropped 0 bases, with 16 bases sitting between them. The germline V gene encodes CDR1 MGHRA and CDR2 YSYEKL. The CDR3 extends over 17 amino acids. CDR3 nucleotide sequence: TGCGCCAGCAGCCCAACCTCAACAGGGCTAGCCAAAAACATTCAGTACTTC. Translation: CASSPTSTGLAKNIQYF.

The chain combines TRBV7-9 with TRBJ2-1; 16 nucleotides match TRBD2. This CDR3 spans 19 amino acids. CDR1 is SEHNR and CDR2 is FQNEAQ in the germline V gene (reference sequence). V shed 4 bases, J shed 4 bases, and the junction held 10 bases outside the gene matches. The CDR3 DNA follows: TGTGCCAGCAGCTCCCCCGGGACTAGCGGGAGGGGGATTTACAATGAGCAGTTCTTC. It specifies CASSSPGTSGRGIYNEQFF.

The chain couples TRBV30 to TRBJ1-5, with TRBD1 as a possible D gene (5 bases). The CDR3 runs to 13 residues. V lost 1 base to trimming and J lost 7 bases, with 11 bases between them. From germline, CDR1 is GTSNPN and CDR2 SVGIG (reference sequence). The CDR3 spells CAWSAGGEQPQHF. The CDR3 region has the DNA TGTGCCTGGAGTGCCGGAGGGGAGCAGCCCCAGCATTTT.

CDR3 amino acids: CASRATRGNTEAFF. CDR3 in DNA: TGTGCCAGCAGAGCTACCCGGGGGAACACTGAAGCTTTCTTT. The rearrangement uses TRBV6-6 and TRBJ1-1; D is undetermined. This CDR3 contains 14 residues. V was clipped by 6 bases and J by 1 base, with 12 bases between them. The germline V gene has CDR1 MNHNY and CDR2 SVGAGI (reference sequence).